These 23 T cell receptor beta chains were sequenced from one sample in a study of Ad26.COV2.S vaccination and SARS-CoV-2 variants. Assay: immunoSEQ multiplex PCR; the TCRdb copy retains only in-frame clones and omits some. The sample includes around 450,000 clones, approximately 92% seen only once; the top ten take about 2.5%. Treatment noted: around 19 received Ad26.COV2.S at low or high dose, single or two shots; five or six received placebo; per-sample allocation not given. Day 63 after the first injection of vaccine or placebo was the sampling time. The sequencing here drew on peripheral blood, taken in a trial of Ad26.COV2.S vaccine versus placebo. These receptors were taken from a person between 18 and 59 years old who received the Ad26.COV2.S COVID-19 vaccine or a placebo.

V gene TRBV6-2 or TRBV6-3 combines with J gene TRBJ2-4, with TRBD2 matching 10 bases. CDR1 MNHEY and CDR2 SVGEGT come from the germline V gene. There are 19 residues in the CDR3. After removal of 4 bases from V and 0 bases from J, the junction contained 12 bases not matched to a gene. The chain's CDR3 is CASSSGLAVDRGAKNIQYF. The CDR3, as DNA: TGTGCCAGCAGTTCCGGACTAGCGGTCGACCGGGGAGCCAAAAACATTCAGTACTTC.

The chain has TRBV6-4 and TRBJ2-7; D is undetermined. The CDR3 consists of 14 residues. Germline V gene sequence: CDR1 MRHNA, CDR2 SNTAGT. The V end lost 1 base, the J end lost 1 base, and 8 bases lay between the germline ends. The CDR3 here is CASSDFGRSYEQYV. CDR3 nucleotides: TGTGCCAGCAGTGACTTCGGCAGATCCTACGAGCAGTACGTC.

V is TRBV4-3 and J is TRBJ2-1; the match to TRBD2 covers 10 bases. CDR3 length: 18 residues. V shed 0 bases and J 7 bases; nucleotides not matched to a gene: 12. Germline V gene lookup returns CDR1 LGHNA and CDR2 YSLEER. This CDR3 reads CASSQENLAGALLNEQFF. The CDR3 DNA reads as TGCGCCAGCAGCCAAGAGAACCTAGCGGGAGCACTTTTAAATGAGCAGTTCTTC.

J is TRBJ1-1 and V is TRBV6-5, with D possibly matching TRBD1 (6 bases). Germline V gene lookup returns CDR1 MNHEY and CDR2 SVGAGI. The CDR3 is 14 residues long. The V gene lost 2 bases and the J gene lost 4 bases, with 11 bases spanning the gap. The DNA of the CDR3 is TGTGCCAGCAGTTACAACAGGGACGTCACTGAAGCTTTCTTT. Residues: CASSYNRDVTEAFF.

CDR3 in DNA: TGTGCCAGCAATGCGGGAGGCCCATACAATGAGCAGTTCTTC. Translated, it gives CASNAGGPYNEQFF. The chain combines TRBV9 with TRBJ2-1; TRBD2 agrees at 8 bases. After removal of 6 bases from V and 4 bases from J, the junction contained 6 bases not matched to a gene. Germline assignment: CDR1 SGDLS and CDR2 YYNGEE. The CDR3 totals 14 residues.

The rearrangement links TRBV19 to TRBJ1-2; possible D gene TRBD1, 5 bases. The germline V gene encodes CDR1 LNHDA and CDR2 SQIVND (reference sequence). Trimming took 1 base from V and 8 from J, leaving 11 bases between them. The CDR3 is 13 amino acids. CDR3 loop: CASSIAAGQGYTF. CDR3 bases: TGTGCCAGTAGTATAGCGGCAGGGCAGGGCTACACCTTC. The variable domain in full, with the rest retrieved from reference TRBV19 and TRBJ1-2, is DGGITQSPKYLFRKEGQNVTLSCEQNLNHDAMYWYRQDPGQGLRLIYYSQIVNDFQKGDIAEGYSVSREKKESFPLTVTSAQKNPTAFYLCASSIAAGQGYTFGSGTRLTVV.

This clone has just one count. The chain couples TRBV5-4 to TRBJ2-2, with D tentatively TRBD2 (6 bases). This CDR3 is 15 amino acids long. Germline-derived CDR1 and CDR2 are SGHNT and YYREEE (reference sequence). Trimming cost V 4 bases and J 2 bases, with 12 bases left between them. In nucleotides, the CDR3 is TGTGCCAGCAGCCACCCGGGACTTAACACCGGGGAGCTGTTTTTT. Translated: CASSHPGLNTGELFF.

The genes are TRBV7-2 and TRBJ1-6, with D perhaps matching TRBD1 (5 bases). Germline lookup yields CDR1 SGHTA and CDR2 FQGNSA. V dropped 6 bases and J dropped 7 bases, with 19 bases sitting between them. This CDR3 region has 16 residues. As DNA, the CDR3 is TGTGCCAGCAGGTTTTCCGGGACTTCATCAAATTCACCCCTCCACTTT. It specifies CASRFSGTSSNSPLHF. The full variable domain, completed using reference TRBV7-2 and TRBJ1-6, is GAGVSQSPSNKVTEKGKDVELRCDPISGHTALYWYRQSLGQGLEFLIYFQGNSAPDKSGLPSDRFSAERTGGSVSTLTIQRTQQEDSAVYLCASRFSGTSSNSPLHFGNGTRLTVT.

J is TRBJ2-7 and V is TRBV6-1, with 7 bases matching TRBD1. V shed 0 bases, J shed 4 bases, and the junction held 9 bases outside the gene matches. Germline CDR1 reads MNHNS; CDR2 reads SASEGT. The CDR3 spans 16 residues. The CDR3 spells CASSEARAGGPYEQYF. Here the CDR3 DNA reads TGTGCCAGCAGTGAAGCTAGGGCAGGGGGACCGTACGAGCAGTACTTC.

The chain uses TRBV7-3 and TRBJ1-1, with a tentative D call TRBD1 (6 bases). Germline-derived CDR1 and CDR2 are SGHTA and FQGTGA. The length of the CDR3 is 15 residues. Trimming cost V 5 bases and J 1 base, with 14 bases left between them. The CDR3 reads CASSLHRAGNTEAFF. CDR3 DNA: TGTGCCAGCAGCCTCCACAGGGCGGGGAACACTGAAGCTTTCTTT.

The rearrangement links TRBV4-2 to TRBJ1-2; D remains unclear. Per germline, CDR1 LGHNA and CDR2 YNFKEQ. Trimming took 0 bases from V and 6 from J, leaving 2 bases between them. CDR3 length equals 11 residues. Written as DNA, the CDR3 is TGTGCCAGCAGCCAAGAGAATGGCTACACCTTC. Encoded protein: CASSQENGYTF.

This rearrangement joins TRBV3-1 (or the pseudogene TRBV3-2) to TRBJ1-4; D remains ambiguous. Per the germline V gene, CDR1 is LGHDT and CDR2 is YNNKEL (reference sequence). The CDR3 consists of 16 residues. Trimming removed 4 bases at V and 0 bases at J, with 12 bases between. CDR3 sequence (DNA): TGTGCCAGCAGCCTCATTTACAGAGCAACTAATGAAAAACTGTTTTTT. Encoded protein: CASSLIYRATNEKLFF.

This chain connects TRBV11-2 to TRBJ1-1; maybe TRBD1 (5 bases). The CDR3 length is 14 residues. Deletions cut 8 bases from V and 1 base from J, with 14 bases between. The germline V gene encodes CDR1 SGHAT and CDR2 FQNNGV. Here the CDR3 DNA reads TGTGCCAGCCGCCGCGGGGGGGGGAACACTGAAGCTTTCTTT. This codes for CASRRGGGNTEAFF.

The chain recombines TRBV29-1 with TRBJ2-5; perhaps TRBD2 as D (6 bases). V was trimmed by 7 bases and J by 5 bases, leaving 11 bases between them. Germline V gene lookup returns CDR1 SQVTM and CDR2 ANQGSEA. The CDR3 is 11 amino acids. CDR3 DNA: TGCAGCGGCGGGGACGGCGAGACCCAGTACTTC. Translated, it gives CSGGDGETQYF.

The rearrangement joins TRBV30 to TRBJ1-4; no firm D call. This CDR3 is built from 12 residues. The germline V and J ends were trimmed by 0 bases and 10 bases, with 9 bases remaining between them. CDR1 GTSNPN and CDR2 SVGIG come from the germline V gene (reference sequence). The CDR3 DNA reads TGTGCCTGGAGTGTGGGCTTGGGAAAACTGTTTTTT. Amino acid sequence: CAWSVGLGKLFF.

The gene calls are TRBV7-2 and TRBJ2-7, with 10 bases matching TRBD1. The CDR3 is made up of 14 amino acids. After removal of 7 bases from V and 2 bases from J, the junction contained 5 bases not matched to a gene. CDR1 is SGHTA, CDR2 FQGNSA, per germline. CDR3 sequence (DNA): TGTGCCAGCACCGAGGGACAGGGGACCTACGAGCAGTACTTC. Translation gives CASTEGQGTYEQYF.

DNA of the CDR3: TGTGCCAGCAGCCGCCCGGGGGCGGGGCCTTCCTACGAGCAGTACTTC. Amino acid sequence: CASSRPGAGPSYEQYF. The V gene is TRBV14, the J gene TRBJ2-7, with D perhaps given as TRBD1 or TRBD2 (6 bases each). The germline V gene has CDR1 SGHDN and CDR2 FVKESK. This CDR3 is 16 amino acids long. V was trimmed by 4 bases and J by 1 base, leaving 17 bases between them.

CDR3 protein: CASSLLGTGPSSNEKLFF. CDR3 sequence (DNA): TGTGCCAGCAGCCTTCTAGGGACAGGGCCCTCGTCTAATGAAAAACTGTTTTTT. This chain uses TRBV4-2 with TRBJ1-4; TRBD1 matches 9 bases. The V gene end was trimmed by 4 bases and the J gene end by 3 bases; junction bases not matched to a gene: 12. Per germline, CDR1 LGHNA and CDR2 YNFKEQ. The CDR3 is made up of 18 amino acids.

This chain uses TRBV6-5 with TRBJ1-1; D remains unclear. The CDR3 covers 14 residues. CDR1 is MNHEY, CDR2 SVGAGI, per germline. The germline V and J ends were trimmed by 0 bases and 1 base, with 6 bases remaining between them. The CDR3 DNA reads TGTGCCAGCAGTTACTCGAACCGGAACACTGAAGCTTTCTTT. It encodes CASSYSNRNTEAFF.

The rearrangement uses TRBV5-1 and TRBJ1-1; D unclear. This CDR3 contains 14 residues. Germline values: CDR1 SGHRS, CDR2 YFSETQ. Trimming stripped 0 bases from V and 7 bases from J, with 13 bases between. The DNA for the CDR3 is TGCGCCAGCAGCTTGGCCCAGGTCGGTGTTGAAGCTTTCTTT. This sequence encodes CASSLAQVGVEAFF. The variable domain in full, completed from reference TRBV5-1 and TRBJ1-1, reads KAGVTQTPRYLIKTRGQQVTLSCSPISGHRSVSWYQQTPGQGLQFLFEYFSETQRNKGNFPGRFSGRQFSNSRSEMNVSTLELGDSALYLCASSLAQVGVEAFFGQGTRLTVV.

The rearrangement uses TRBV2 and TRBJ2-7, with D possibly TRBD2 on 6 matching bases. CDR1 and CDR2 (germline): SNHLY, FYNNEI. The CDR3 sequence is 11 residues long. The CDR3 bases are TGTGCCAGCAGCCCGGGACTCCTGAATCGAGTC. This encodes CASSPGLLNRV.

The chain employs TRBV4-3 and TRBJ2-2, with 7 bases lining up with TRBD2. Germline assignment: CDR1 LGHNA and CDR2 YSLEER. This CDR3 comprises 15 residues. The V and J ends lost 4 bases and 6 bases, in that order; junction bases with no gene match: 8. CDR3 coding DNA: TGCGCCAGCAGCCTAAGGCAGGGAGGGCCCGGGGAGCTGTTTTTT. This encodes CASSLRQGGPGELFF.

This chain joins TRBV7-7 and TRBJ2-5, with 11 positions matching TRBD2. The CDR3 is made up of 16 amino acids. Germline V gives CDR1 SSHAT, CDR2 FNYEAQ (reference sequence). The V gene end was trimmed by 5 bases and the J gene end by 5 bases; junction bases not matched to a gene: 10. The CDR3 spells CASSRLAGGHLETQYF. The CDR3 region has the DNA TGTGCCAGCAGCCGATTAGCGGGGGGGCACTTGGAGACCCAGTACTTC.